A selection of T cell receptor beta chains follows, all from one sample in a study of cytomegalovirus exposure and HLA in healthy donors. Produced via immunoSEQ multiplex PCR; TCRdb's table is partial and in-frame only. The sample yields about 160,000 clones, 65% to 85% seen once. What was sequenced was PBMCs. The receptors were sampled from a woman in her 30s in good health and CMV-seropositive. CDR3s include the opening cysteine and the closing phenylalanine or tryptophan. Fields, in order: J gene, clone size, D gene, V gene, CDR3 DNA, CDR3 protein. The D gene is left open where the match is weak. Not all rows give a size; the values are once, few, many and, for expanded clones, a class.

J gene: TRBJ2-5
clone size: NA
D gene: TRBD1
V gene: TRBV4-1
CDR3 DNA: TGCGCCAGCAGGCTAGCCGACAGGGGTCTAGAGACCCAGTACTTC
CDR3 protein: CASRLADRGLETQYF

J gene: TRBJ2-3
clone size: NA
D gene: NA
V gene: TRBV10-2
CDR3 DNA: TGCGCCAGCAGGCGGGGCAGGACAGATACGCAGTATTTT
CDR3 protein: CASRRGRTDTQYF

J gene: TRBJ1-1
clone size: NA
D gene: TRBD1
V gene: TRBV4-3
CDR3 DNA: TGCGCCAGCAGCCTCTCTAGGACAGGTAAGAGGGGTACTGAAGCTTTCTTT
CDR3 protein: CASSLSRTGKRGTEAFF

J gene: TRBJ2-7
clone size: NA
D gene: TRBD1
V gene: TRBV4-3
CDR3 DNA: TGCGCCAGCAGCCAGGGACAGGGACTCTACGAGCAGTACTTC
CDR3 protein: CASSQGQGLYEQYF

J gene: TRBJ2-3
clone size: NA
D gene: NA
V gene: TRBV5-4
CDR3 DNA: TGTGCCAGCAGCTCCCCTCTCAGGGGCACAGATACGCAGTATTTT
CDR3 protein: CASSSPLRGTDTQYF

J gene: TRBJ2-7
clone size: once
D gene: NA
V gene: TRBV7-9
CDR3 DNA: TGTGCCAGCAGCTGGCGACAGGCGGGCTCCTACGAGCAGTACTTC
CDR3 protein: CASSWRQAGSYEQYF

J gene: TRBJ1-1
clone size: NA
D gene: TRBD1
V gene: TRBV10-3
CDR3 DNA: TGTGCCATCAGTGCTAGGACAGGGGAGAACACTGAAGCTTTCTTT
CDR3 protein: CAISARTGENTEAFF

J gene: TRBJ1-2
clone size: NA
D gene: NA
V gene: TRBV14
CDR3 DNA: TGTGCCAGCAGCCTACTAAGATCCCCCGACTATGGCTACACCTTC
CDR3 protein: CASSLLRSPDYGYTF

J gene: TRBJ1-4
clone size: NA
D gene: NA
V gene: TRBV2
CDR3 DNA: TGTGCCAGCAGACAGGATGAAAAACTGTTTTTT
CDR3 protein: CASRQDEKLFF

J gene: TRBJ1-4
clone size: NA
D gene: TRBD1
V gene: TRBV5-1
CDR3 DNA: TGCGCCAGCAGCCCCAGGGGGCGGGGAGAAAAACTGTTTTTT
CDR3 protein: CASSPRGRGEKLFF

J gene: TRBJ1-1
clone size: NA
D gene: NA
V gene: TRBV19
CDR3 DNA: TGTGCCAGTAGTTACAGGGTAAGAAACACTGAAGCTTTCTTT
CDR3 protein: CASSYRVRNTEAFF

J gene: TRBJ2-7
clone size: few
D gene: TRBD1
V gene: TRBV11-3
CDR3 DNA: TGTGCCAGCAGCGGCTCCGGGACAGGTCCCTACGAGCAGTACTTC
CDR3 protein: CASSGSGTGPYEQYF

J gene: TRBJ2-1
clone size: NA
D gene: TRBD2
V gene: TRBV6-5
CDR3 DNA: TGTGCCAGCAGTTACTCGACTAGCGGAAAATACAATGAGCAGTTCTTC
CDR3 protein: CASSYSTSGKYNEQFF

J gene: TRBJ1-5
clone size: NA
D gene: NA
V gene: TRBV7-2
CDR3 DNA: TGTGCCAGCAGCTTCCGGGTCCGGGGTCAGCCCCAGCATTTT
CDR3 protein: CASSFRVRGQPQHF

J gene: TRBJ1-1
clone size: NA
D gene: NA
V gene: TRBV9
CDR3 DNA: TGTGCCAGCAGCGTAGGGGGGGAGACTGAAGCTTTCTTT
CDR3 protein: CASSVGGETEAFF

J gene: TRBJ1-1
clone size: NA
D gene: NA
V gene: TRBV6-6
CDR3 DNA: TGTGCCAGCCAGGGTGTGATTCGAGCTTTCTTT
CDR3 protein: CASQGVIRAFF

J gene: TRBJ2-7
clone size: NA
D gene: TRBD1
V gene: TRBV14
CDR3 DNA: TGTGCCAGCAGCCATTCCGGGACAGGGGCCTACGAGCAGTACTTC
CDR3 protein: CASSHSGTGAYEQYF

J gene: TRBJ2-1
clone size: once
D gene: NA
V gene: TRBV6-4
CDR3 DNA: TGTGCCAGCAGTGACTCGGGGGGAGTTGGTTCAGATGAGCAGTTCTTC
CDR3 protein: CASSDSGGVGSDEQFF

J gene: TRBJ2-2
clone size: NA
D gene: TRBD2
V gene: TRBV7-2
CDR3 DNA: TGTGCCAGCAGCTTAGCACTAGCGGGGGGATGGACCGGGGAGCTGTTTTTT
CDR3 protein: CASSLALAGGWTGELFF

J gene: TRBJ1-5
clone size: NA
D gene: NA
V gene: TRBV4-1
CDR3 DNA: TGCGCCAGCAGCCAAGATGAGAATCAGCCCCAGCATTTT
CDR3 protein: CASSQDENQPQHF

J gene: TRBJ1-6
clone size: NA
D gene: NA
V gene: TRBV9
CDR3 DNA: TGTGCCAGCAGCGTAGGTACAGGCCTCTATAATTCACCCCTCCACTTT
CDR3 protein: CASSVGTGLYNSPLHF

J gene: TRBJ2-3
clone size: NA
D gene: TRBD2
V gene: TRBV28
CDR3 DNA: TGTGCCAGCAGTAATAGCGGGGGGGCCCCAGATACGCAGTATTTT
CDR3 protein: CASSNSGGAPDTQYF

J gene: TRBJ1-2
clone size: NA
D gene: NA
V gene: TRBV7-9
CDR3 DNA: TGTGCCAGCAGCTTAGAGGTGGCAGGCTATGGCTACACCTTC
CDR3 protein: CASSLEVAGYGYTF

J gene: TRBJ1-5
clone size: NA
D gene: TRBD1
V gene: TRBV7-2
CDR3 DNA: TGTGCCAGCAGCGATCAGGGGGCAACGGGACAGCCCCAGCATTTT
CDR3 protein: CASSDQGATGQPQHF

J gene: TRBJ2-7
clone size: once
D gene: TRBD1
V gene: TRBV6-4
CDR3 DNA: TGTGCCAGCAGTAGGGGGCCCAGCATGGAGCAGTACTTC
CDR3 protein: CASSRGPSMEQYF

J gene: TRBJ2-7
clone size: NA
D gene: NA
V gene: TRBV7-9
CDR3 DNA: TGTGCCAGCAGCTTAGTGGGAGACGAGCAGTACTTC
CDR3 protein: CASSLVGDEQYF